The present T cell receptor beta chain was sequenced within a study of blood T cell repertoires in COVID-19. Across the whole study: The United States, Italy and Spain provided the acute and convalescent COVID-19 samples. Sources were T cells, B-cell-depleted T cells, or PBMCs; the material itself was cDNA or gDNA.

V shed 10 bases and J shed 4 bases, with 14 bases lying between them. The CDR3 covers 12 residues. Germline CDR1 reads MDHEN; CDR2 reads SYDVKM. In the original analysis: Amplification of reference gene primers was used by the study to estimate nucleated cell counts. Repertoires were generated with immunoSEQ multiplex PCR, while TCRdb's copy carries only in-frame clones and drops some. That table supplies the V and J calls and clone size; D and trimming were determined from the DNA. There are about 140,000 clones in the sample; 79% occur only once, and under 10% lies in the top ten. This sequence joins TRBV28 and TRBJ2-7; D not certain. The sequenced material came from peripheral blood. This sequence was found in a man in his fifties or sixties with active or convalescent COVID-19. The DNA for the CDR3 is TGTGCCACCCTCCGAGGCGTATACGAGCAGTACTTC. Protein sequence: CATLRGVYEQYF.